This TCR beta chain was observed in a study of cytomegalovirus exposure and HLA in healthy donors. Researchers ran the PCR with 60 Vbeta and 13 Jbeta primers. Libraries were prepared by immunoSEQ multiplex PCR; TCRdb keeps only in-frame clonotypes and omits some of them. The table records about 170,000 clones, about 81% of them present only once. CDR1 is MDHEN and CDR2 is SYDVKM in the germline V gene. Trimming stripped 2 bases from V and 1 base from J, with 9 bases between. The CDR3 spans 16 residues. The chain joins TRBV28 to TRBJ2-6; possibly TRBD1 for D (5 bases). This clonotype originated in a girl aged 2 to 9 in good health and CMV-seropositive. The sequenced sample was PBMCs. The CDR3 is CASSLPTVSGANVLTF. DNA for the CDR3: TGTGCCAGCAGTTTACCGACAGTTTCTGGGGCCAACGTCCTGACTTTC.